This paragraph covers one T cell receptor (beta chain) sequence. Its target is unknown. The data are from a study of cytomegalovirus exposure and HLA in healthy donors. Study conclusions and caveats: The authors later found TCR association rates varying by HLA locus, with DRB1 most and HLA-C fewest. Researchers reported in a later analysis that a missense DCLRE1C variant was tied to TCR beta V- and J-gene trimming. Most CMV-associated TCR beta chains were later found to appear HLA-restricted.

The CDR3 is made up of 15 amino acids. From germline, CDR1 is MGHRA and CDR2 YSYEKL. Trimming cost V 2 bases and J 4 bases; bases outside gene matches: 4. 60 Vbeta and 13 Jbeta primers were used in PCR. Sequencing used immunoSEQ multiplex PCR; TCRdb keeps in-frame clones, though not all of them. The table has around 180,000 clones, 79% seen once; the top ten hold around 0.74%. The sequenced material came from PBMCs. This clonotype was sampled from a middle-aged woman in good health and CMV-seronegative. The rearrangement links TRBV4-1 to TRBJ2-1; TRBD2 matches at 8 bases. DNA for the CDR3: TGCGCCAGCAGCCAACAGAGCGGGAGTTACAATGAGCAGTTCTTC. Its protein product is CASSQQSGSYNEQFF.